The present T cell receptor (beta chain) was sequenced within a study of cytomegalovirus exposure and HLA in healthy donors. Study-level background: The approximately 120 validation repertoires used the same platform as the approximately 700 first-cohort repertoires (as reported by a later analysis). Broader study findings: High sensitivity and specificity were reportedly achieved when the classifier diagnosed cytomegalovirus status.

Repertoires were generated with immunoSEQ multiplex PCR, while TCRdb's copy carries only in-frame clones and drops some. This repertoire shows a few hundred thousand clones, around 85% found once; its top ten account for approximately 1%. A roughly 130-subject validation cohort, separate from the approximately 670-subject first cohort, supplied the donors. A remark on this clone: The antigen is unknown.

The sample was PBMCs. This TCR was recovered from a woman between 18 and 29 years old in good health and CMV-seronegative.

The CDR3 coding sequence is TGTGCCAGTAGTATCCCCAGGACAGCGAGCAATCAGCCCCAGCATTTT. Its translation: CASSIPRTASNQPQHF. The V call is TRBV19, the J call TRBJ1-5; TRBD1 might be the D (6 bases). V dropped 3 bases and J dropped 1 base, with 13 bases sitting between them. Per germline, CDR1 LNHDA and CDR2 SQIVND (reference sequence). CDR3 length equals 16 residues.